This entry lists 17 T cell receptor beta chains sequenced from one sample in a study of breast tumors, draining lymph nodes, adjacent tissues. TCRdb redid the calling of the multiplex PCR reads with MiXCR, one entry per CDR3 protein. The table has roughly 86,000 distinct CDR3 sequences, roughly a fifth seen once. Samples came from axillary lymph nodes draining the breast cancer. The sample taken for sequencing was axillary lymph node tissue. The receptors derive from a female donor with breast cancer. Some clones in this sample may be carry-over from other donors' samples.

This clonotype was picked up many times. V and J are TRBV5-1 and TRBJ2-5; the match to TRBD2 covers 10 bases. Per germline, CDR1 SGHRS and CDR2 YFSETQ. J lost 2 bases, V lost 3 bases, and 4 bases had no gene match. This CDR3 comprises 15 residues. The CDR3 loop reads CASSSGLAAQETQYF. The DNA of the CDR3 is TGCGCCAGCAGCTCCGGACTAGCGGCGCAAGAGACCCAGTACTTC.

There are many counts of this clonotype. The chain is built from TRBV20-1 and TRBJ1-2; D is unresolved. Germline loops: CDR1 DFQATT, CDR2 SNEGSKA (reference sequence). The V and J ends lost 0 bases and 8 bases respectively, with 19 bases between them. The CDR3 is 15 residues long. The DNA of the CDR3 is TGCAGTGCTAGAGATCTGGATTTCGGTTGGGAAGGCTACACCTTC. As protein: CSARDLDFGWEGYTF.

This clonotype has a count of ten or more. The chain couples TRBV4-1 to TRBJ2-7; maybe TRBD1 (7 bases). The length of the CDR3 is 16 residues. The germline gives CDR1 MGHRA, CDR2 YSYEKL. V shed 0 bases and J shed 2 bases, with 14 bases lying between them. The DNA of the CDR3 is TGCGCCAGCAGCCAAGATAAGTCAGGGGGGACCTACGAGCAGTACTTC. This sequence encodes CASSQDKSGGTYEQYF.

This clonotype was picked up many times. The V call is TRBV5-1, the J call TRBJ2-7, with 7 bases lining up with TRBD1. CDR3 size: 14 residues. The V and J ends lost 5 bases and 1 base, in that order; junction bases with no gene match: 6. The V gene's germline CDR1 is SGHRS and CDR2 YFSETQ. In DNA form, the CDR3 reads TGCGCCAGCAGAGACAGGGCGCGTTCCTACGAGCAGTACTTC. Amino acids: CASRDRARSYEQYF.

This clonotype has at least ten counts. The V gene is TRBV20-1, the J gene TRBJ2-7, with a weak D call TRBD2 (6 bases). The length of the CDR3 is 14 residues. Germline V gives CDR1 DFQATT, CDR2 SNEGSKA (reference sequence). Trimming shortened V by 3 bases and J by 3 bases, and 15 bases separated the two germline ends. CDR3 amino acids: CSARGAGLVYEQYF. The CDR3 region has the DNA TGCAGTGCTAGGGGCGCGGGATTGGTCTACGAGCAGTACTTC.

Many counts were recorded for this clonotype. J is TRBJ2-5 and V is TRBV12-3 or TRBV12-4, with 8 bases identical to TRBD2. This CDR3 region has 13 residues. V shed 5 bases, J shed 5 bases, and the junction held 4 bases outside the gene matches. The CDR3 DNA is TGTGCCAGCAGTCGGACTAGCCCCGAGACCCAGTACTTC. This codes for CASSRTSPETQYF.

This clonotype came up many times. The chain recombines TRBV4-1 with TRBJ2-6; perhaps TRBD2 as D (5 bases). Germline V CDR1 and CDR2: MGHRA, YSYEKL. V shed 1 base and J shed 2 bases, with 6 bases lying between them. The CDR3 sequence is 15 residues long. The CDR3 sequence: CASSQAGAGANVLTF. The CDR3 DNA reads TGCGCCAGCAGCCAAGCCGGGGCTGGGGCCAACGTCCTGACTTTC.

At least ten counts were recorded for this clonotype. The DNA for the CDR3 is TGTGCCATCATTTGGGGACCCGGGGAGCTGTTTTTT. Translation: CAIIWGPGELFF. J is TRBJ2-2 and V is TRBV10-3; D may be TRBD1 or TRBD2 (5 bases each). The germline CDR1 and CDR2 sequences are ENHRY and SYGVKD. The CDR3 has 12 residues. The V gene lost 7 bases and the J gene lost 6 bases, with 9 bases spanning the gap.

This clonotype was recorded at least ten times. This chain links TRBV11-3 with TRBJ1-6; D unclear. This CDR3 has 14 amino acids. V was trimmed by 7 bases and J by 7 bases, leaving 14 bases between them. Germline CDR1 SGHNT, CDR2 YENEEA. The CDR3, as DNA: TGTGCCAGCAAGGCAGGTTGGATGAATTCACCCCTCCACTTT. Amino acid sequence: CASKAGWMNSPLHF.

This clonotype was observed at least ten times. This chain connects TRBV29-1 to TRBJ2-7; D ambiguous. Trimming pared 0 bases from V and 4 bases from J, leaving 10 bases between. Germline V gives CDR1 SQVTM, CDR2 ANQGSEA. The CDR3 extends over 13 amino acids. Here the CDR3 reads CSVEDQRGYEQYF. CDR3 sequence (DNA): TGCAGCGTTGAAGATCAACGAGGATACGAGCAGTACTTC.

This clonotype appeared many times. The genes are TRBV12-3 or TRBV12-4 and TRBJ1-3; D remains ambiguous. The CDR3 has 15 residues. Trimming removed 3 bases at V and 3 bases at J, with 12 bases between. CDR3 sequence reads: CASSFRASGGNTIYF. DNA for the CDR3: TGTGCCAGCAGTTTTAGGGCCAGCGGTGGAAACACCATATATTTT.

This clonotype was recorded at least ten times. The rearrangement uses TRBV12-5 and TRBJ2-7; a weak D match, TRBD1 (5 bases). This CDR3 comprises 15 residues. Per the germline V gene, CDR1 is LGHNT and CDR2 is FRNRAP. Trimming shortened V by 5 bases and J by 2 bases, and 16 bases separated the two germline ends. CDR3 in amino acids: CASGAPPGSAYEQYF. DNA for the CDR3: TGTGCTAGTGGTGCGCCACCAGGGTCGGCCTACGAGCAGTACTTC.

This clonotype was detected only a few times. This chain joins TRBV20-1 and TRBJ2-4, with D perhaps assigned TRBD1 or TRBD2 (6 bases each). Trimming stripped 1 base from V and 3 bases from J, with 19 bases between. The V gene's germline CDR1 is DFQATT and CDR2 SNEGSKA (reference sequence). CDR3 length equals 17 residues. Written as DNA, the CDR3 is TGCAGTGCTAGAGCCCCAAGGGGGGACTCTGGCAAAAACATTCAGTACTTC. It yields the protein CSARAPRGDSGKNIQYF.

This clonotype was picked up many times. The CDR3 loop is CASSLGRYEQYF. The CDR3 nucleotides read TGTGCCAGCAGCTTAGGGCGGTACGAGCAGTACTTC. The chain employs TRBV7-4 and TRBJ2-7; no firm D call. The CDR3 spans 12 residues. V lost 1 base, J lost 4 bases, and 5 bases lay in between. Germline CDR1 reads SGHVT; CDR2 reads SQSDAQ.

In this sample, this clonotype turned up many times. The rearrangement uses TRBV6-6 and TRBJ2-7; TRBD2 matches at 9 bases. V trimming: 2 bases; J trimming: 3 bases; junction bases outside the gene matches: 8. This CDR3 has 16 amino acids. Germline V lookup: CDR1 MNHNY, CDR2 SVGAGI (reference sequence). CDR3 sequence (DNA): TGTGCCAGCAGTTACAAAGGGGCTAGCGGGGTCTACGAGCAGTACTTC. This codes for CASSYKGASGVYEQYF.

This clonotype was seen at least ten times. The chain couples TRBV6-5 to TRBJ1-4, with TRBD1 identical over 9 bases. V lost 4 bases to trimming and J lost 3 bases; unmatched junction nucleotides: 12. CDR3 length: 18 amino acids. Per the germline V gene, CDR1 is MNHEY and CDR2 is SVGAGI. The CDR3 DNA reads TGTGCCAGCAGTTCCGGGACAGGGAAAGCTAGGGCTAATGAAAAACTGTTTTTT. It encodes CASSSGTGKARANEKLFF.

With regard to this clonotype: The germline gene is not matched at one end of the junction; a read error may be the cause. V and J are TRBV18 and TRBJ2-5; TRBD1 matches at 10 bases. CDR1 KGHSH and CDR2 LQKENI come from the germline V gene. This CDR3 contains 15 residues. The CDR3 nucleotides read TGTGCCAGCTCTCCCCGGGACAGGGGCCCCGAGACCCAGTCCTTC. It specifies CASSPRDRGPETQSF.